The 13 T cell receptor beta chains below all came from one sample that was sequenced in a study of blood T cell repertoires in COVID-19. The repertoire was sequenced with immunoSEQ multiplex PCR; TCRdb's copy has only in-frame clones and lacks some. Among about 250,000 clones listed, 85% were seen once. Sequences were obtained from PBMCs or T cells enriched from blood (not recorded which). Receptors were obtained from a woman between 50 and 59 years old who had been exposed to COVID-19.

The chain employs TRBV10-3 and TRBJ1-1, with 8 bases identical to TRBD1. The CDR3 extends over 14 amino acids. Per germline, CDR1 ENHRY and CDR2 SYGVKD. The ends lost 4 bases at V and 1 base at J; junction bases unmatched: 2. The CDR3 sequence is CAISGGTGNTEAFF. The CDR3 region has the DNA TGTGCCATCAGTGGTGGGACAGGGAACACTGAAGCTTTCTTT.

The V gene is TRBV12-3 or TRBV12-4, the J gene TRBJ1-1; 7 bases map to TRBD1. This CDR3 is built from 13 residues. The V gene end was trimmed by 3 bases and the J gene end by 10 bases; junction bases not matched to a gene: 8. CDR3 amino acids: CASSLPTGFGAFF. The CDR3 DNA reads TGTGCCAGCAGTTTGCCGACAGGGTTTGGAGCTTTCTTT.

The V call is TRBV28, the J call TRBJ2-1, with TRBD1 identical over 8 bases. The germline CDR1 and CDR2 sequences are MDHEN and SYDVKM. The J segment lost 5 bases and the V segment lost 6 bases, leaving 9 bases of the junction unmatched. The CDR3 is made up of 15 amino acids. The CDR3 DNA follows: TGTGCCAGCAGCCTCGGGACAGGCCATAACAATGAGCAGTTCTTC. Translated: CASSLGTGHNNEQFF.

The genes are TRBV27 and TRBJ2-3; 7 bases are shared with TRBD1. Germline values: CDR1 MNHEY, CDR2 SMNVEV (reference sequence). This CDR3 has 16 amino acids. J lost 1 base, V lost 6 bases, and 10 bases had no gene match. The CDR3 region is CASRPPTGNGTDTQYF. The CDR3 coding sequence is TGTGCCAGCAGACCCCCGACAGGGAACGGCACAGATACGCAGTATTTT.

The chain recombines TRBV7-9 with TRBJ2-7; 7 nucleotides match TRBD1. The CDR3 covers 15 residues. CDR1 and CDR2 (germline): SEHNR, FQNEAQ (reference sequence). After removal of 4 bases from V and 2 bases from J, the junction contained 8 bases not matched to a gene. The CDR3 nucleotides are TGTGCCAGCAGCTCCGGACAGGATGGTCCCTACGAGCAGTACTTC. Its translation: CASSSGQDGPYEQYF.

The V call is TRBV12-3 or TRBV12-4, the J call TRBJ2-7; TRBD1 matches 7 bases. This CDR3 has 11 amino acids. Unmatched junction bases numbered 0, after V lost 4 bases and J lost 6 bases. CDR3 loop: CASSYRGEQYF. For the CDR3, the DNA is TGTGCCAGCAGTTACAGGGGCGAGCAGTACTTC.

The genes are TRBV19 and TRBJ1-2; D is perhaps TRBD1 (5 bases). V lost 3 bases and J lost 8, with 22 bases in between. Germline lookup yields CDR1 LNHDA and CDR2 SQIVND (reference sequence). This CDR3 comprises 16 residues. The CDR3 DNA is TGTGCCAGTAGTATGCTACGGGGACCGACTAGCAGGGGCTACACCTTC. Translating gives CASSMLRGPTSRGYTF. The variable domain in full, completed from reference TRBV19 and TRBJ1-2, reads DGGITQSPKYLFRKEGQNVTLSCEQNLNHDAMYWYRQDPGQGLRLIYYSQIVNDFQKGDIAEGYSVSREKKESFPLTVTSAQKNPTAFYLCASSMLRGPTSRGYTFGSGTRLTVV.

This clone has only a few counts. The V and J genes are TRBV29-1 and TRBJ2-7, with D possibly matching TRBD1 (5 bases). The CDR3 consists of 12 residues. Germline assignment: CDR1 SQVTM and CDR2 ANQGSEA. V lost 5 bases to trimming and J lost 3 bases, with 11 bases between them. CDR3 DNA sequence: TGCAGCGTTCGACAGTGGGGCTACGAGCAGTACTTC. Protein sequence: CSVRQWGYEQYF.

The sample holds a few counts of this clone. The chain uses TRBV29-1 and TRBJ1-3, with D hard to call. The ends were cut back, 4 bases at V and 7 bases at J, with 14 bases in the middle. Looked up from germline, CDR1 is SQVTM and CDR2 is ANQGSEA. CDR3 length equals 13 residues. CDR3 nucleotide sequence: TGCAGCGTTGTTACGGGATCTTTGAACACCATATATTTT. This codes for CSVVTGSLNTIYF.

This clone was counted between two and nine times. The V gene is TRBV7-2, the J gene TRBJ2-4, with 9 nucleotides matching TRBD2. This CDR3 region has 17 residues. Germline V lookup: CDR1 SGHTA, CDR2 FQGNSA. V shed 1 base, J shed 5 bases, and the junction held 9 bases outside the gene matches. Written as DNA, the CDR3 is TGTGCCAGCAGCTTAGTGGGGCGGGGGGGCGCCCAAAACATTCAGTACTTC. Translation: CASSLVGRGGAQNIQYF.

This clone was found a few times. The rearrangement uses TRBV12-5 and TRBJ1-2, with a tentative D call TRBD1 (5 bases). V gave up 6 bases and J gave up 8 bases, with 16 bases separating them. The V gene's germline CDR1 is LGHNT and CDR2 FRNRAP. The CDR3 has 13 residues. The DNA of the CDR3 is TGTGCTAGTGGCCCACGCGGGACGGGGGGCTACACCTTC. Translation: CASGPRGTGGYTF.

The gene calls are TRBV7-9 and TRBJ2-3; the D gene is possibly TRBD2 (5 bases). Between the trimmed V and J ends, which lost 6 bases and 2 bases, there was a span of 9 bases. CDR3 length: 13 amino acids. Germline CDR1 reads SEHNR; CDR2 reads FQNEAQ (reference sequence). This chain's CDR3 is CASSPGLTDTQYF. The CDR3 DNA is TGTGCCAGCAGTCCCGGACTCACAGATACGCAGTATTTT.

V is TRBV20-1 and J is TRBJ2-2; 8 positions match TRBD2. With 3 bases clipped from V and 5 bases from J, the junction kept 11 bases outside the gene matches. Germline CDR1 reads DFQATT; CDR2 reads SNEGSKA (reference sequence). The CDR3 spans 16 residues. The CDR3 sequence is CSASPPGGLMTGELFF. The CDR3 DNA reads TGCAGTGCTAGTCCCCCGGGGGGGTTAATGACCGGGGAGCTGTTTTTT.